Following are 2 T cell receptor beta chains from one sample sequenced in a study of T cells in women clearing cervical HPV infection. Some clones are missing from TCRdb's copy, which holds only in-frame ones; the method was immunoSEQ multiplex PCR. In all, the sample yields about 17,000 clones. Specimen: blood buffy coat. These receptors were obtained from a woman aged 18 to 75 with a cervical HPV16 infection that either progressed to CIN3+ or cleared (not recorded which).

The sequenced CDR3 bases are TGCGCCAGCAGCTTGGGGGGACAGGACTCG. It codes for CASSLGGQDS. The complete CDR3 protein is CASSLGGQDSAFF. The V and J genes are TRBV5-1 and TRBJ1-1, with 8 positions matching TRBD1. The read is 3 residues too short to cover the CDR3 end, so that end is filled in from the germline J gene. The CDR3 has 13 residues. The germline CDR1 and CDR2 sequences are SGHRS and YFSETQ. The whole variable domain, remainder taken from reference TRBV5-1 and TRBJ1-1, is KAGVTQTPRYLIKTRGQQVTLSCSPISGHRSVSWYQQTPGQGLQFLFEYFSETQRNKGNFPGRFSGRQFSNSRSEMNVSTLELGDSALYLCASSLGGQDSAFFGQGTRLTVV.

In the case of this clone: The sequenced fragment ends 3 residues before the CDR3 boundary, so the rest is inferred from the germline J gene. The chain employs TRBV29-1 and TRBJ2-5; 11 bases are shared with TRBD2. Germline-derived CDR1 and CDR2 are SQVTM and ANQGSEA. V lost 2 bases, J lost 3 bases, and 5 bases stayed unmatched. The CDR3 has 15 residues. The CDR3 protein is CSVELGLAEKETQYF. CDR3 DNA (partial): TGCAGCGTTGAACTGGGACTAGCGGAAAAAGAGACC.